The 18 T cell receptor beta chains listed next were all sequenced from one sample in a study of early T cells in non-severe SARS-CoV-2 infection. TCRdb recomputed calls from the 5' RACE reads with MiXCR, one row per CDR3 protein. This table holds about 64,000 distinct CDR3 sequences, 18% found once. This specimen was whole blood, taken at baseline. Source of these receptors: an adult who was a healthcare worker with PCR-confirmed SARS-CoV-2 infection or an uninfected control (not recorded which).

The chain uses TRBV5-1 and TRBJ1-1, with D perhaps matching TRBD1 (6 bases). The CDR3 contains 15 residues. Germline values: CDR1 SGHRS, CDR2 YFSETQ. V shed 0 bases and J shed 5 bases, with 14 bases lying between them. In DNA, the CDR3 is TGCGCCAGCAGCTTGGCCCAGGGGACGTATACTGAAGCTTTCTTT. Translation gives CASSLAQGTYTEAFF.

This clonotype was seen ten or more times. The chain recombines TRBV19 with TRBJ2-1; TRBD2 matches at 8 bases. J gave up 0 bases and V 3 bases, and 10 bases lay outside the gene matches. Germline V gene lookup returns CDR1 LNHDA and CDR2 SQIVND (reference sequence). There are 18 residues in the CDR3. CDR3 sequence (DNA): TGTGCCAGTAGTATGGGGGGTATAGCGGGGAGCTCCTACAATGAGCAGTTCTTC. It codes for CASSMGGIAGSSYNEQFF.

This sequence joins TRBV5-1 and TRBJ2-7; D is uncertain. This CDR3 contains 14 residues. The germline gives CDR1 SGHRS, CDR2 YFSETQ. V dropped 1 base and J dropped 0 bases, with 8 bases sitting between them. The CDR3 here is CASSLSGGSYEQYF. CDR3 sequence (DNA): TGCGCCAGCAGCTTGTCCGGCGGCTCCTACGAGCAGTACTTC.

This clonotype was picked up many times. V usage is TRBV10-2 and J usage is TRBJ2-4, with no clear D. Germline V gene lookup returns CDR1 WSHSY and CDR2 SAAADI. The CDR3 has 15 residues. V was clipped by 2 bases and J by 0 bases, with 8 bases between them. CDR3 bases: TGCGCCAGCAGTGAGACACAGCTAGCCAAAAACATTCAGTACTTC. Translated, it gives CASSETQLAKNIQYF.

This sequence joins TRBV4-1 and TRBJ2-2; D perhaps matches TRBD1 (6 bases). Trimming took off 1 base at V and 0 bases at J, with 9 bases between the two ends. The germline V gene encodes CDR1 MGHRA and CDR2 YSYEKL. There are 16 residues in the CDR3. The CDR3 reads CASSQAGTPNTGELFF. CDR3 DNA: TGCGCCAGCAGCCAAGCCGGGACACCGAACACCGGGGAGCTGTTTTTT.

This clonotype was observed a handful of times. The chain recombines TRBV6-5 with TRBJ1-1, with D perhaps TRBD1 (6 bases). Germline values: CDR1 MNHEY, CDR2 SVGAGI. CDR3 length: 14 amino acids. V shed 11 bases and J shed 3 bases, with 19 bases lying between them. Here the CDR3 reads CAVRGGQTYTEAFF. In DNA form, the CDR3 reads TGTGCCGTCCGTGGAGGACAGACTTACACTGAAGCTTTCTTT.

The V call is TRBV4-2, the J call TRBJ2-6; 9 bases map to TRBD2. V lost 4 bases to trimming and J lost 4 bases; unmatched junction nucleotides: 8. Germline-derived CDR1 and CDR2 are LGHNA and YNFKEQ. This CDR3 is 17 amino acids long. The CDR3 is CASSLGGGAAGANVLTF. CDR3 DNA sequence: TGTGCCAGCAGCCTTGGCGGGGGGGCGGCCGGGGCCAACGTCCTGACTTTC.

This clonotype was found a few times. The rearrangement joins TRBV5-6 to TRBJ2-7, with 7 nucleotides matching TRBD1. Losses at the gene ends were 1 base for V and 5 bases for J; bases not matched to a gene: 6. The CDR3 is made up of 14 amino acids. Germline values: CDR1 SGHDT, CDR2 YYEEEE. In nucleotides, the CDR3 is TGTGCCAGCAGCTTGTATACAGGGGATCACGAGCAGTACTTC. It is translated as CASSLYTGDHEQYF. Using reference TRBV5-6 and TRBJ2-7 for the parts outside the CDR3, the full variable domain is DAGVTQSPTHLIKTRGQQVTLRCSPKSGHDTVSWYQQALGQGPQFIFQYYEEEERQRGNFPDRFSGHQFPNYSSELNVNALLLGDSALYLCASSLYTGDHEQYFGPGTRLTVT.

Many counts were recorded for this clonotype. The V gene is TRBV20-1, the J gene TRBJ1-4; a possible D gene is TRBD1 (5 bases). Germline assignment: CDR1 DFQATT and CDR2 SNEGSKA (reference sequence). Trimming shortened V by 0 bases and J by 3 bases, and 8 bases separated the two germline ends. The CDR3 spans 14 residues. CDR3 DNA sequence: TGCAGTGCTAGAGATGGGGGGGCTAATGAAAAACTGTTTTTT. Translating gives CSARDGGANEKLFF.

This clonotype was found a few times. The genes are TRBV6-1 and TRBJ2-5; no clear D gene. Germline V gives CDR1 MNHNS, CDR2 SASEGT. Trimming removed 4 bases at V and 0 bases at J, with 9 bases between. The CDR3 is 14 residues long. The chain's CDR3 is CASSGGRNQETQYF. The CDR3 DNA reads as TGTGCCAGCAGTGGTGGACGGAACCAAGAGACCCAGTACTTC.

This clonotype was recorded at least ten times. This chain connects TRBV11-2 to TRBJ2-5; the D call may be TRBD1 or TRBD2 (5 bases each). The CDR3 covers 14 residues. V was pared by 0 bases and J by 4 bases, with 9 bases between. Germline lookup yields CDR1 SGHAT and CDR2 FQNNGV. CDR3 nucleotide sequence: TGTGCCAGCAGCTTAGAGAGGGGTTCAGAGACCCAGTACTTC. It is translated as CASSLERGSETQYF.

This clonotype was observed a few times. The genes are TRBV10-1 and TRBJ1-5; no firm D call. The CDR3 is 14 residues long. V shed 5 bases and J shed 1 base, with 9 bases lying between them. Germline CDR1 WNHNN, CDR2 SYGVQD (reference sequence). The CDR3 loop reads CASSPDGSNQPQHF. CDR3 in DNA: TGCGCCAGCAGTCCGGACGGGAGCAATCAGCCCCAGCATTTT.

The chain links TRBV4-3 to TRBJ1-1; 11 bases match TRBD1. Trimming at V came to 5 bases and at J to 8 bases, leaving 10 bases not matched to a gene. Germline assignment: CDR1 LGHNA and CDR2 YSLEER. CDR3 size: 15 residues. As DNA, the CDR3 is TGCGCCAGCAGCGGCCGGGACAGGGGGTTGTTAGAAGCTTTCTTT. Translated, it gives CASSGRDRGLLEAFF.

This clonotype was counted only a few times. The chain employs TRBV6-1 and TRBJ1-5; unclear D gene. The CDR3 has 13 residues. From germline, CDR1 is MNHNS and CDR2 SASEGT. Trimming pared 4 bases from V and 10 bases from J, leaving 14 bases between. The CDR3 spells CASSVTAERPQHF. As DNA, the CDR3 is TGTGCCAGCAGTGTTACAGCCGAAAGACCCCAGCATTTT.

This clonotype was observed many times. The rearrangement uses TRBV28 and TRBJ2-7; 7 bases line up with TRBD1. Per germline, CDR1 MDHEN and CDR2 SYDVKM. CDR3 length: 13 amino acids. After removal of 8 bases from V and 3 bases from J, the junction contained 7 bases not matched to a gene. The CDR3 coding sequence is TGTGCCAGCCGACAGGGCACTCACTACGAGCAGTACTTC. Translated: CASRQGTHYEQYF.

The V and J genes are TRBV19 and TRBJ2-1; D is unclear. The CDR3 spans 17 residues. Germline CDR1 LNHDA, CDR2 SQIVND (reference sequence). V was shortened by 7 bases and J by 0 bases, with 19 bases between the two germline ends. The CDR3 DNA is TGTGCCAGTACCTCACATCGTCCGCGATACTCCTACAATGAGCAGTTCTTC. Translation: CASTSHRPRYSYNEQFF.

This chain connects TRBV14 to TRBJ2-5; 7 nucleotides align to TRBD1. V was pared by 1 base and J by 4 bases, with 9 bases of the junction left unmatched. CDR1 is SGHDN, CDR2 FVKESK, per germline. The CDR3 has 16 residues. The CDR3 DNA sequence: TGTGCCAGCAGCCAAGCAACAACAGGGGCGGGAGAGACCCAGTACTTC. Protein product: CASSQATTGAGETQYF.

This clonotype was detected only a few times. V gene TRBV7-6 combines with J gene TRBJ2-7; TRBD2 might be the D (5 bases). This CDR3 region has 14 residues. In germline, CDR1 is SGHVS, CDR2 FNYEAQ. V was clipped by 0 bases and J by 2 bases, with 8 bases between them. The CDR3 region is CASSLASGTYEQYF. DNA of the CDR3: TGTGCCAGCAGCTTAGCGTCGGGAACCTACGAGCAGTACTTC.